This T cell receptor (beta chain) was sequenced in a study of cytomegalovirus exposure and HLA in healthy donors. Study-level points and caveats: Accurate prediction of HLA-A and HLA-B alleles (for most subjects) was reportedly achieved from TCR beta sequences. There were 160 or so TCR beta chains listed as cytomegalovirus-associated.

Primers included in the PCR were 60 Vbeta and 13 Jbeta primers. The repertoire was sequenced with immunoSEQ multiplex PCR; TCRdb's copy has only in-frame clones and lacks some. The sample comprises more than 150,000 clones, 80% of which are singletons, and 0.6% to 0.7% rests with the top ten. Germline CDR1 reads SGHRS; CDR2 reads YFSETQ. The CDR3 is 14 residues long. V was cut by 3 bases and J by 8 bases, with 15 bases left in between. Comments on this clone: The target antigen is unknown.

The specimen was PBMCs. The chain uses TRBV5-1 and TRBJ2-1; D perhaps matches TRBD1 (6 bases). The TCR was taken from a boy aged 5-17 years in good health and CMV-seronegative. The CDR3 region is CASSSGYRVHEQFF. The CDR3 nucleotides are TGCGCCAGCAGCTCGGGATACAGGGTCCATGAGCAGTTCTTC.